This note documents a single TCR beta chain sequence. Its specificity is not known. This sample stems from a study of T cell repertoires in cytomegalovirus infection. TCRdb processed the reads anew with MiXCR; each CDR3 protein has one entry. The sample yields some 800,000 distinct CDR3 sequences, 25% to 35% seen once. Whole-study findings and limits: It was HLA-C-restricted CMV-specific TCR beta clonotypes that dominated the response ex vivo. CMV carriers having the relevant HLA were flagged by cumulative public TCR beta family frequency.

CDR3 size: 13 residues. Germline V gene sequence: CDR1 DFQATT, CDR2 SNEGSKA (reference sequence). Trimming cost V 0 bases and J 4 bases, with 6 bases left between them. The genes are TRBV20-1 and TRBJ2-2; D not certain. The source is a human donor in good health (CMV status not recorded). Some clones in this sample may be carry-over from other donors' samples. The input for sequencing was cultured CD8+ T cells from PBMCs, taken from culture after CMV antigen stimulation. CDR3 protein: CSARDKSTGELFF. The CDR3 bases are TGCAGTGCTAGAGATAAGAGCACCGGGGAGCTGTTTTTT.